These 16 T cell receptor beta chains originate from one sample sequenced in a study of cytomegalovirus exposure and HLA in healthy donors. The PCR had 60 Vbeta and 13 Jbeta primers. The table came from immunoSEQ multiplex PCR; TCRdb's copy has only in-frame clones and leaves some out. The sample lists 100,000 to 150,000 clones, 74% occurring once. The sample taken for sequencing was PBMCs. The receptors derive from a male donor in good health and CMV-seronegative.

This clone was seen only once. The chain is built from TRBV27 and TRBJ2-5; 9 nucleotides agree with TRBD2. CDR3 length equals 16 residues. CDR1 and CDR2 (germline): MNHEY, SMNVEV (reference sequence). V was pared by 4 bases and J by 0 bases, with 6 bases of the junction left unmatched. CDR3 amino acids: CASSSWVAGDQETQYF. For the CDR3, the DNA is TGTGCCAGCAGTTCCTGGGTAGCGGGAGACCAAGAGACCCAGTACTTC.

The CDR3, as DNA: TGTGCCAGCAGTCCAACTGCGGGACGGTCTGAAAAACTGTTTTTT. This translates into CASSPTAGRSEKLFF. The chain is built from TRBV7-9 and TRBJ1-4; a possible D gene is TRBD1 (5 bases). The V and J ends lost 6 bases and 7 bases respectively, with 18 bases between them. This CDR3 region has 15 residues. The V gene's germline CDR1 is SEHNR and CDR2 FQNEAQ (reference sequence).

The V and J genes are TRBV30 and TRBJ2-7; 7 bases align to TRBD1. V shed 3 bases, J shed 5 bases, and the junction held 10 bases outside the gene matches. Germline V gene sequence: CDR1 GTSNPN, CDR2 SVGIG (reference sequence). This CDR3 has 14 residues. CDR3 sequence: CAWRLLTGAHEQYF. The CDR3 DNA is TGTGCCTGGAGACTTCTCACAGGGGCCCACGAGCAGTACTTC.

For this clone: Relative to the germline gene, one junction end is altered; a read error may explain this. V usage is TRBV7-3 and J usage is TRBJ2-7, with 7 positions matching TRBD2. Germline CDR1 and CDR2: SGHTA and FQGTGA. This CDR3 contains 12 residues. The CDR3: CASSLGSGPQRF. DNA of the CDR3: TGTGCCAGCAGCTTAGGTAGCGGGCCCCAACGTTTC. The whole variable domain, filled in from reference TRBV7-3 and TRBJ2-7, reads GAGVSQTPSNKVTEKGKYVELRCDPISGHTALYWYRQSLGQGPEFLIYFQGTGAADDSGLPNDRFFAVRPEGSVSTLKIQRTERGDSAVYLCASSLGSGPQRFGPGTRLTVT.

This clone appeared a single time. The DNA of the CDR3 is TGTGCCAGTAGTGAAAACAGGGGCGGGTACGAGCAGTACTTC. Its protein is CASSENRGGYEQYF. V usage is TRBV19 and J usage is TRBJ2-7; TRBD1 agrees at 7 bases. Germline V CDR1 and CDR2: LNHDA, SQIVND (reference sequence). Trimming cost V 5 bases and J 4 bases; bases outside gene matches: 8. This CDR3 is built from 14 residues. Drawing the rest from reference TRBV19 and TRBJ2-7, the complete variable domain is DGGITQSPKYLFRKEGQNVTLSCEQNLNHDAMYWYRQDPGQGLRLIYYSQIVNDFQKGDIAEGYSVSREKKESFPLTVTSAQKNPTAFYLCASSENRGGYEQYFGPGTRLTVT.

This chain connects TRBV28 to TRBJ2-3, with 11 bases lining up with TRBD2. Germline V lookup: CDR1 MDHEN, CDR2 SYDVKM. After removal of 1 base from V and 6 bases from J, the junction contained 3 bases not matched to a gene. The CDR3 is 15 amino acids. The CDR3 here is CASSLFSGGADTQYF. CDR3 coding DNA: TGTGCCAGCAGTTTATTTAGCGGGGGGGCTGATACGCAGTATTTT.

The chain has TRBV30 and TRBJ1-5, with 7 bases matching TRBD1. CDR1 and CDR2 (germline): GTSNPN, SVGIG (reference sequence). The V and J ends lost 2 bases and 3 bases, in that order; junction bases with no gene match: 7. The CDR3 runs 15 residues. CDR3 in amino acids: CAWSLPGQYNQPQHF. In DNA form, the CDR3 reads TGTGCCTGGAGTCTCCCGGGACAGTACAATCAGCCCCAGCATTTT.

The V gene is TRBV4-1, the J gene TRBJ2-7; D call uncertain. V gave up 1 base and J gave up 6 bases, with 4 bases separating them. The CDR3 spans 11 residues. Germline V gene lookup returns CDR1 MGHRA and CDR2 YSYEKL. The DNA of the CDR3 is TGCGCCAGCAGCCAAGTATCCGAGCAGTACTTC. It specifies CASSQVSEQYF.

The CDR3 spells CASSVDGTGRSGNTIYF. CDR3 bases: TGTGCCAGCAGCGTAGATGGGACAGGGCGCTCTGGAAACACCATATATTTT. This chain links TRBV9 with TRBJ1-3; 9 nucleotides match TRBD1. V shed 0 bases, J shed 0 bases, and the junction held 4 bases outside the gene matches. This CDR3 contains 17 residues. The germline CDR1 and CDR2 sequences are SGDLS and YYNGEE. Full variable domain (remainder filled in from reference TRBV9 and TRBJ1-3): DSGVTQTPKHLITATGQRVTLRCSPRSGDLSVYWYQQSLDQGLQFLIQYYNGEERAKGNILERFSAQQFPDLHSELNLSSLELGDSALYFCASSVDGTGRSGNTIYFGEGSWLTVV.

This clone was detected only a few times. This chain joins TRBV27 and TRBJ2-1; D is perhaps TRBD2 (6 bases). Per germline, CDR1 MNHEY and CDR2 SMNVEV (reference sequence). This CDR3 contains 15 residues. Trimming took off 6 bases at V and 8 bases at J, with 20 bases between the two ends. CDR3: CASSTRAGGGDEQFF. The CDR3, as DNA: TGTGCCAGCAGCACCCGAGCCGGCGGCGGGGATGAGCAGTTCTTC.

On this clone: One end of the junction does not line up with germline, which may come from a read error. The chain recombines TRBV7-9 with TRBJ1-1; TRBD1 matches 8 bases. Looked up from germline, CDR1 is SEHNR and CDR2 is FQNEAQ (reference sequence). The CDR3 is 13 residues long. The CDR3 region is CSSSAGTGAEAFF. CDR3 nucleotides: TGTTCCAGCAGCGCCGGGACAGGAGCTGAAGCTTTCTTT. Together with reference TRBV7-9 and TRBJ1-1, the CDR3 gives the full variable domain: DTGVSQNPRHKITKRGQNVTFRCDPISEHNRLYWYRQTLGQGPEFLTYFQNEAQLEKSRLLSDRFSAERPKGSFSTLEIQRTEQGDSAMYLCSSSAGTGAEAFFGQGTRLTVV.

The chain joins TRBV27 to TRBJ1-1, with D possibly matching TRBD1 (6 bases). The CDR3 length is 15 residues. CDR1 and CDR2 (germline): MNHEY, SMNVEV (reference sequence). The ends were cut back, 6 bases at V and 0 bases at J, with 14 bases in the middle. In DNA form, the CDR3 reads TGTGCCAGCAGAACCGGGACAACAATGAACACTGAAGCTTTCTTT. It specifies CASRTGTTMNTEAFF.

V is TRBV11-2 and J is TRBJ2-7; TRBD2 matches 8 bases. The CDR3 extends over 15 amino acids. Losses at the gene ends were 0 bases for V and 2 bases for J; bases not matched to a gene: 3. Germline-derived CDR1 and CDR2 are SGHAT and FQNNGV. The DNA for the CDR3 is TGTGCCAGCAGCTTAGATTCGGGAGGGCCCTACGAGCAGTACTTC. This encodes CASSLDSGGPYEQYF.

The rearrangement uses TRBV6-1 and TRBJ2-3, with 9 bases fitting TRBD2. The V and J ends lost 1 base and 5 bases, in that order; junction bases with no gene match: 7. In germline, CDR1 is MNHNS, CDR2 SASEGT. CDR3 length: 16 amino acids. The CDR3 sequence is CASSEDGLAGRDTQYF. As DNA, the CDR3 is TGTGCCAGCAGTGAAGATGGGCTAGCGGGGAGAGATACGCAGTATTTT.

This chain links TRBV6-4 with TRBJ2-1, with 11 bases fitting TRBD2. The V segment lost 3 bases and the J segment 6 bases; nucleotides outside the gene matches: 1. The germline V gene has CDR1 MRHNA and CDR2 SNTAGT. CDR3 length: 14 residues. The CDR3 is CASSDSGGANEQFF. CDR3 bases: TGTGCCAGCAGTGATAGCGGGGGGGCCAATGAGCAGTTCTTC.

This clone was observed a handful of times. The rearrangement uses TRBV11-1 and TRBJ2-7; D possibly corresponds to TRBD1 (6 bases). Trimming took off 7 bases at V and 1 base at J, with 14 bases between the two ends. Germline CDR1 SGHAT, CDR2 FQDESV (reference sequence). This CDR3 is 14 amino acids long. The CDR3: CASKTGWSSYEQYF. For the CDR3, the DNA is TGTGCCAGCAAAACAGGGTGGTCTTCCTACGAGCAGTACTTC.